This is a list of T cell receptor beta chains from one sample in a study of T-cell memory formation after mild COVID-19. In TCRdb, the 5' RACE reads were re-called with MiXCR into one record per CDR3 protein. This sample has roughly 450,000 distinct CDR3 sequences; roughly 20% occur once, and the top ten carry roughly an eighth. Sequenced: PBMCs or a T cell subset sorted from them (not recorded which). These receptors were obtained from an adult woman who had mild COVID-19 (a few samples of this study predate the infection). Cell type and time point are not known. CDR3s include the opening cysteine and the closing phenylalanine or tryptophan. Each record gives: V gene, clone size, D gene, J gene, CDR3 DNA, CDR3 protein. The D gene is left open where the match is weak. Clone size appears in some rows only: once, few, many, or a class for an expanded clone.

TRBV24-1	few	TRBD2	TRBJ2-3	TGTGCCACCAGTGAACTCACTAGCGGGAGGGCAGATACGCAGTATTTT	CATSELTSGRADTQYF
TRBV3-1	.	TRBD1	TRBJ1-2	TGTGCCAGCAGCCTCTCCGACGGACAGGGGGGCTACACCTTC	CASSLSDGQGGYTF
TRBV19	.	TRBD1	TRBJ1-2	TGTGCCACCCGGGACAGGGGGCGTCGTGGCTACACCTTC	CATRDRGRRGYTF
TRBV6-6	many	.	TRBJ2-5	TGTGCCAGCACACCCCAGCGACTCTCTGGCGAGACCCAGTACTTC	CASTPQRLSGETQYF
TRBV20-1	few	.	TRBJ2-7	TGCAGTGCTAGATTAGGACACTCCTACGAGCAGTACTTC	CSARLGHSYEQYF
TRBV7-2	few	TRBD1	TRBJ2-2	TGTGCCAGCAGTCCGTCGGCGGCAGGGGGCTACGGGGAGCTGTTTTTT	CASSPSAAGGYGELFF
TRBV7-6	.	.	TRBJ2-3	TGTGCCAGCAGCATTCGGGACCCTTCGGAGGGGGTCACAGATACGCAGTATTTT	CASSIRDPSEGVTDTQYF
TRBV2	.	.	TRBJ2-5	TGTGCCAGCAGTGAACCCCAGGAAGGGGGGACCCAGTACTTC	CASSEPQEGGTQYF
TRBV12-3/TRBV12-4	.	TRBD1	TRBJ1-2	TGTGCCATTTCCAGGGGGGCTGATGTCTACACCTTC	CAISRGADVYTF
TRBV10-3	.	.	TRBJ2-4	TGTGCCATCAGTGGGACCTTAACGACAGCCAAAAACATTCAGTACTTC	CAISGTLTTAKNIQYF
TRBV6-5	few	.	TRBJ2-2	TGTGCCAGCAGTCCCATTCACAGGCCAAGGTGGACCGGGGAGCTGTTTTTT	CASSPIHRPRWTGELFF
TRBV7-2	few	.	TRBJ1-5	TGTGCCAGCAGCTCAGGAATCAGTCAGCCCCAGCATTTT	CASSSGISQPQHF
TRBV7-9	few	TRBD1	TRBJ2-7	TGTGCCAGCAGCTTCGCCCTCACAGGGGCGTCCTACGAGCAGTACTTC	CASSFALTGASYEQYF
TRBV4-3	.	TRBD2	TRBJ2-7	TGCGCCAGCAGCCAAGATCCCATCGATAGCGGGTGGTCCTACGAGCAGTACTTC	CASSQDPIDSGWSYEQYF
TRBV20-1	.	.	TRBJ2-3	TGCAGTGCTCGAACTGGGGGGGCTACGCAGTATTTT	CSARTGGATQYF
TRBV16	.	.	TRBJ1-5	TGTGCCAGCAGCCAAGCGGGGGGGGATCAGCCCCAGCATTTT	CASSQAGGDQPQHF
TRBV27	.	TRBD1	TRBJ1-2	TGTGCCAGCAATCAGTTAGGAACAGGGGTAGGTGGCTACACCTTC	CASNQLGTGVGGYTF
TRBV5-6	.	TRBD1	TRBJ2-1	TGTGCCAGCAGCTCTATACAGGGGAGCTCCTACAATGAGCAGTTCTTC	CASSSIQGSSYNEQFF
TRBV20-1	.	.	TRBJ2-2	TGCAGTGCTAGAGATGTGTTAGCTGGGGAGCTGTTTTTT	CSARDVLAGELFF
TRBV4-1	few	.	TRBJ2-7	TGCGCCAGCAGCACCGGGTCCGGCGGGTACGAGCAGTACTTC	CASSTGSGGYEQYF
TRBV11-3	few	TRBD2	TRBJ2-1	TGTGCCAGCAGCTTCAGACTAGCGACGGACAATGAGCAGTTCTTC	CASSFRLATDNEQFF
TRBV12-3/TRBV12-4	few	.	TRBJ2-7	TGTGCCAGCCGGGATGGGGCGATCTACGAGCAGTACTTC	CASRDGAIYEQYF
TRBV10-3	few	.	TRBJ1-5	TGTGCCACGGGGGATAGACAGCCCCAGCATTTT	CATGDRQPQHF
TRBV20-1	.	.	TRBJ1-2	TGCAGTGCTTATAGCTATGGCTACACCTTC	CSAYSYGYTF
TRBV7-9	many	.	TRBJ1-5	TGTGCCAGCAGCTCGTCTGGACAGCCCCAGCATTTT	CASSSSGQPQHF
TRBV5-6	.	.	TRBJ2-4	TGTGCCAGCAGCTTGCTGGGACCCGCGGCCCCCATTCAGTACTTC	CASSLLGPAAPIQYF
TRBV7-6	.	TRBD2	TRBJ2-7	TGTGCCAGCAGCTTAGCAGCTAGCGGGGGGCTCTCCTACGAGCAGTACTTC	CASSLAASGGLSYEQYF
TRBV11-2	.	.	TRBJ1-1	TGTGCCAGCAGCCTCGTCCGTATCGAAGCTTTCTTT	CASSLVRIEAFF
TRBV5-1	many	.	TRBJ1-2	TGCGCCAGCAGCTTACTACAGGGTGGTGATGGCTACACCTTC	CASSLLQGGDGYTF
TRBV12-3/TRBV12-4	.	TRBD1	TRBJ2-5	TGTGCCAGCCGACTCACAGGGGCTCCGACCCAGTACTTC	CASRLTGAPTQYF
TRBV5-6	.	.	TRBJ2-1	TGTGCCAGCAGCCTCCCGGGAGTGTCCTACAATGAGCAGTTCTTC	CASSLPGVSYNEQFF
TRBV6-7	many	.	TRBJ2-1	TGTGCCAGCAGTTACTCGAGTATCCCTACTGGAGAGGTGCAGTTCTTC	CASSYSSIPTGEVQFF
TRBV5-1	few	.	TRBJ1-2	TGCGCCAGCAGCTTGTCAGTCTCCAACTATGGCTACACCTTC	CASSLSVSNYGYTF
TRBV12-3/TRBV12-4	.	.	TRBJ2-4	TGTGCCAGCAGCCGAGTCGTCCCAACAGGGTGGGACATTCAGTACTTC	CASSRVVPTGWDIQYF
TRBV7-6	.	TRBD1	TRBJ2-7	TGTGCCAGCAGCTGGGACAGGGGGGCCTACGAGCAGTACTTC	CASSWDRGAYEQYF
TRBV6-5	.	.	TRBJ1-2	TGTGCCAGCAGGGCCACAGGGAATGGCTACACCTTC	CASRATGNGYTF
TRBV12-3/TRBV12-4	few	.	TRBJ1-1	TGTGCCAGCAGCCTACCGACTGAAGCTTTCTTT	CASSLPTEAFF
TRBV7-6	.	TRBD2	TRBJ2-3	TGTGCCAGCACGAAAGCCGGGGGGGAGTTGGGAGATACGCAGTATTTT	CASTKAGGELGDTQYF
TRBV6-2/TRBV6-3	once	TRBD2	TRBJ2-1	TGTGCCAGCCTGACGCTGTTGGTAGCGGGACGAACCTCCTACAATGAGCAGTTCTTC	CASLTLLVAGRTSYNEQFF
TRBV6-5	.	.	TRBJ2-1	TGTGCCAGCAGTCGCGGGATCTCCTACAATGAGCAGTTCTTC	CASSRGISYNEQFF
TRBV5-1	.	TRBD2	TRBJ2-3	TGCGCCAGCAGCCCCCCCATAGCGGGGGGCACAGATACGCAGTATTTT	CASSPPIAGGTDTQYF
TRBV9	.	.	TRBJ1-2	TGTGCCAGCAGCTTCCCCTCGGGGGGGACTAACTATGGCTACACCTTC	CASSFPSGGTNYGYTF
TRBV11-3	few	TRBD1	TRBJ1-1	TGTGCCAGCAGCACGGGACAGGAGTACACTGAAGCTTTCTTT	CASSTGQEYTEAFF
TRBV10-3	few	.	TRBJ1-1	TGTGCCATCAGTGGCCGGGACCGAAGTATGAACACTGAAGCTTTCTTT	CAISGRDRSMNTEAFF
TRBV6-2/TRBV6-3	.	.	TRBJ1-1	TGTGCCAGCAGTTCCCCCGGGGGTAACACTGAAGCTTTCTTT	CASSSPGGNTEAFF
TRBV15	.	.	TRBJ2-3	TGTGCCACCAGCCCGGACTACCTTTTATTCTTGCAGTATTTT	CATSPDYLLFLQYF
TRBV9	.	.	TRBJ1-2	TGTGCCAGCAGCTTAGCCGTGGGAGGAGCCACCTATGGCTACACCTTC	CASSLAVGGATYGYTF
TRBV12-3/TRBV12-4	few	.	TRBJ2-7	TGTGCCAGCACTCCCGCGGGTGGATCCTTCTACGAGCAGTACTTC	CASTPAGGSFYEQYF
TRBV3-1	.	TRBD2	TRBJ2-7	TGTGCCAGCAGCCAAGGAAGCGGACTAGCCTACGAGCAGTACTTC	CASSQGSGLAYEQYF
TRBV11-2	.	.	TRBJ1-2	TGTGCCAGCAGCCCACAAGGGGGATCCGGCTACACCTTC	CASSPQGGSGYTF
TRBV14	many	.	TRBJ1-1	TGTGCCAGCAGCCAAGTCGGGAACACTGAAGCTTTCTTT	CASSQVGNTEAFF
TRBV7-7	few	TRBD2	TRBJ2-2	TGTGCTAGCAGGCGGGGGTCGAACACCGGGGAGCTGTTTTTT	CASRRGSNTGELFF
TRBV24-1	many	.	TRBJ2-3	TGTGCCACCAGTGATCCGTCAGGGGAAGATACGCAGTATTTT	CATSDPSGEDTQYF
TRBV27	.	.	TRBJ1-2	TGTGCCAGCAGTCCAACTTTAGGTCAGGCCTACTATGGCTACACCTTC	CASSPTLGQAYYGYTF
TRBV3-1	few	.	TRBJ1-1	TGTGCCAGCAGCCAAGGAACAGAGGGCACTGAAGCTTTCTTT	CASSQGTEGTEAFF
TRBV9	few	.	TRBJ2-7	TGTGCCAGCAGCGCACGCGGGATGCAGTTGGGCGAGCAGTACTTC	CASSARGMQLGEQYF
TRBV18	.	.	TRBJ2-1	TGTGCCAGCAGCCCCAGCAGCGGAAGCTCCTACAATGAGCAGTTCTTC	CASSPSSGSSYNEQFF